One sample yielded the 31 T cell receptor beta chains listed below, sequenced in a study of blood T cell repertoires in COVID-19. Here immunoSEQ multiplex PCR was the method, and the copy in TCRdb shows in-frame clones only, minus some. The table lists 50,000 to 70,000 clones, around 90% of them singletons. The source material was peripheral blood. The receptors derive from a human donor with active COVID-19. The donor label of this sample is uncertain.

This clone was observed a handful of times. The V and J genes are TRBV2 and TRBJ2-7, with 9 bases aligning to TRBD2. J gave up 1 base and V 6 bases, and 10 bases lay outside the gene matches. This CDR3 comprises 16 residues. Germline CDR1 is SNHLY and CDR2 is FYNNEI. The CDR3 DNA reads TGTGCCAGCAGGGAAAGCCCGGGACTAGCTTCCTACGAGCAGTACTTC. Protein: CASRESPGLASYEQYF. Full variable domain (missing parts from reference TRBV2 and TRBJ2-7): EPEVTQTPSHQVTQMGQEVILRCVPISNHLYFYWYRQILGQKVEFLVSFYNNEISEKSEIFDDQFSVERPDGSNFTLKIRSTKLEDSAMYFCASRESPGLASYEQYFGPGTRLTVT.

This clone was seen a single time. V and J are TRBV2 and TRBJ2-7; TRBD1 might be the D (6 bases). V was cut by 7 bases and J by 0 bases, with 16 bases left in between. CDR3 size: 15 residues. Germline lookup yields CDR1 SNHLY and CDR2 FYNNEI. DNA for the CDR3: TGTGCCAGCATCGAAAGTAGGGGGAGCTCCTACGAGCAGTACTTC. This codes for CASIESRGSSYEQYF.

The rearrangement links TRBV5-6 to TRBJ2-3; D gene uncertain. The germline V and J ends were trimmed by 0 bases and 1 base, with 9 bases remaining between them. Germline V gene data show CDR1 as SGHDT and CDR2 as YYEEEE. This CDR3 has 15 residues. CDR3 amino acids: CASSLDILGTDTQYF. As DNA, the CDR3 is TGTGCCAGCAGCTTGGATATCCTCGGCACAGATACGCAGTATTTT.

This clone was observed a handful of times. This chain links TRBV30 with TRBJ1-5; D is uncertain. The V end was cut by 6 bases, the J end by 5 bases, with 8 bases between. The CDR3 runs to 11 residues. The germline gives CDR1 GTSNPN, CDR2 SVGIG (reference sequence). The CDR3 DNA sequence: TGTGCCTGCCAGGCTGATCAGCCCCAGCATTTT. Translating it yields CACQADQPQHF.

A few counts support this clone. The chain joins TRBV6-5 to TRBJ1-3, with no clear D. Germline V gives CDR1 MNHEY, CDR2 SVGAGI. The CDR3 extends over 14 amino acids. V shed 6 bases and J shed 4 bases, with 13 bases lying between them. The CDR3 sequence: CASRPSGEGNTIYF. In nucleotides, the CDR3 is TGTGCCAGCAGACCCTCTGGGGAGGGAAACACCATATATTTT.

This chain connects TRBV19 to TRBJ1-1; 7 bases fit TRBD1. The junction had 9 bases not matched to a gene; V was cut back by 7 bases and J by 1 base. In germline, CDR1 is LNHDA, CDR2 SQIVND (reference sequence). The CDR3 is made up of 15 amino acids. The CDR3 DNA sequence: TGTGCCAGTACTGTGACGGGACAGAAGAACACTGAAGCTTTCTTT. Amino acids: CASTVTGQKNTEAFF.

The chain carries TRBV18 and TRBJ2-1; no reliable D call. The CDR3 is 13 residues long. V lost 0 bases to trimming and J lost 6 bases, with 6 bases between them. Germline V gene sequence: CDR1 KGHSH, CDR2 LQKENI. The CDR3 DNA reads as TGTGCCAGCTCACCACCGCACAGCAATGAGCAGTTCTTC. Translated, it gives CASSPPHSNEQFF.

The CDR3 bases are TGTGCCAGCAGCTTAGTAGGAGGGGCACACCAAGAGACCCAGTACTTC. It codes for CASSLVGGAHQETQYF. J is TRBJ2-5 and V is TRBV7-2; D possibly corresponds to TRBD2 (6 bases). Germline CDR1 and CDR2: SGHTA and FQGNSA. Trimming cost V 1 base and J 0 bases, with 12 bases left between them. The CDR3 sequence is 16 residues long.

The chain links TRBV3-1 (or the pseudogene TRBV3-2) to TRBJ2-7, with 8 bases aligning to TRBD1. The CDR3 extends over 13 amino acids. Germline V gene lookup returns CDR1 LGHDT and CDR2 YNNKEL (reference sequence). Trimming removed 7 bases from V and 6 bases from J; junction bases left unmatched: 8. CDR3 coding DNA: TGTGCCAGCACCGACAGGGGACGGGGCGAGCAGTACTTC. This gives the protein CASTDRGRGEQYF.

V usage is TRBV19 and J usage is TRBJ2-5, with D possibly TRBD1 on 6 matching bases. Germline loops: CDR1 LNHDA, CDR2 SQIVND (reference sequence). V was cut by 6 bases and J by 5 bases, with 19 bases left in between. This CDR3 contains 15 residues. The DNA of the CDR3 is TGTGCCAGTAGCCTGACTGCGACAGGTGACGAGACCCAGTACTTC. The encoded protein is CASSLTATGDETQYF.

The chain joins TRBV7-2 to TRBJ2-5; a possible D gene is TRBD2 (5 bases). This CDR3 is 19 amino acids long. V lost 0 bases to trimming and J lost 0 bases, with 20 bases between them. The V gene's germline CDR1 is SGHTA and CDR2 FQGNSA. CDR3 bases: TGTGCCAGCAGCTTAGCGCCATCGCTCTGGCGGGCCAACCAAGAGACCCAGTACTTC. Residues: CASSLAPSLWRANQETQYF. The full variable domain, rest sourced from reference TRBV7-2 and TRBJ2-5, is GAGVSQSPSNKVTEKGKDVELRCDPISGHTALYWYRQSLGQGLEFLIYFQGNSAPDKSGLPSDRFSAERTGGSVSTLTIQRTQQEDSAVYLCASSLAPSLWRANQETQYFGPGTRLLVL.

This chain joins TRBV30 and TRBJ2-2; 7 nucleotides line up with TRBD1. CDR3 size: 15 residues. The V and J ends lost 3 bases and 4 bases, in that order; junction bases with no gene match: 8. From germline, CDR1 is GTSNPN and CDR2 SVGIG (reference sequence). In DNA form, the CDR3 reads TGTGCCTGGAGGGGGTTACAGGGGAGCACCGGGGAGCTGTTTTTT. It specifies CAWRGLQGSTGELFF.

This chain links TRBV15 with TRBJ2-7, with 7 bases fitting TRBD2. Germline V CDR1 and CDR2: LNHNV, YYDKDF (reference sequence). With V trimmed by 0 bases and J by 7 bases, 12 bases remained unmatched. This CDR3 region has 16 residues. CDR3 sequence: CATSRDVGRARGEQYF. The CDR3 nucleotides read TGTGCCACCAGCAGAGATGTAGGCAGGGCGCGGGGGGAGCAGTACTTC.

This sequence joins TRBV6-2 or TRBV6-3 and TRBJ1-5, with TRBD1 matching over 10 bases. Germline V gene sequence: CDR1 MNHEY, CDR2 SVGEGT. The CDR3 totals 19 residues. V dropped 6 bases and J dropped 5; count of bases not matched to a gene: 19. In nucleotides, the CDR3 is TGTGCCAGCAGCCAAACAATACCGGGACAGGGGTTTTTCCATCAGCCCCAGCATTTT. Its translation is CASSQTIPGQGFFHQPQHF.

V and J are TRBV27 and TRBJ2-7; TRBD2 might be the D (6 bases). There are 15 residues in the CDR3. Deletions cut 2 bases from V and 0 bases from J, with 11 bases between. Germline values: CDR1 MNHEY, CDR2 SMNVEV (reference sequence). CDR3 amino acids: CASSLVSGSSYEQYF. The CDR3 region has the DNA TGTGCCAGCAGTTTAGTTAGCGGAAGCTCCTACGAGCAGTACTTC.

This sequence joins TRBV6-5 and TRBJ1-6, with D uncertain. V lost 0 bases, J lost 6 bases, and 3 bases lay in between. Germline CDR1 is MNHEY and CDR2 is SVGAGI. CDR3 length equals 13 residues. In DNA, the CDR3 is TGTGCCAGCAGTTACTCGAGTAATTCACCCCTCCACTTT. Its protein product is CASSYSSNSPLHF.

The chain links TRBV7-6 to TRBJ2-1; 8 bases fit TRBD2. Germline V gene sequence: CDR1 SGHVS, CDR2 FNYEAQ. Trimming cost V 2 bases and J 4 bases; bases outside gene matches: 7. This CDR3 region has 16 residues. CDR3 residues: CASSLYASGSYNEQFF. In DNA form, the CDR3 reads TGTGCCAGCAGCTTATATGCTAGCGGGTCTTACAATGAGCAGTTCTTC.

The chain employs TRBV4-1 and TRBJ2-7, with D perhaps TRBD2 (5 bases). Germline CDR1 reads MGHRA; CDR2 reads YSYEKL. Trimming removed 0 bases at V and 6 bases at J, with 12 bases between. This CDR3 is 14 amino acids long. The CDR3 protein is CASSQDSRGSEQYF. The CDR3 DNA sequence: TGCGCCAGCAGCCAAGATTCCCGGGGTAGCGAGCAGTACTTC.

The chain recombines TRBV9 with TRBJ1-1; no reliable D call. The V gene lost 4 bases and the J gene lost 0 bases, with 7 bases spanning the gap. The CDR3 contains 13 residues. The V gene's germline CDR1 is SGDLS and CDR2 YYNGEE. The DNA for the CDR3 is TGTGCCAGCAGCCCAGATATGAACACTGAAGCTTTCTTT. This sequence encodes CASSPDMNTEAFF. Supplemented by reference TRBV9 and TRBJ1-1, the full variable domain reads DSGVTQTPKHLITATGQRVTLRCSPRSGDLSVYWYQQSLDQGLQFLIQYYNGEERAKGNILERFSAQQFPDLHSELNLSSLELGDSALYFCASSPDMNTEAFFGQGTRLTVV.

This chain links TRBV6-5 with TRBJ2-7; 7 bases are shared with TRBD2. The length of the CDR3 is 15 residues. V gave up 6 bases and J gave up 2 bases; unmatched junction bases: 10. The germline V gene has CDR1 MNHEY and CDR2 SVGAGI. CDR3 nucleotide sequence: TGTGCCAGCAGGGGGGGGACTCCTACCCCCTACGAGCAGTACTTC. Protein: CASRGGTPTPYEQYF.

The chain joins TRBV28 to TRBJ1-4, with D possibly being TRBD1 (5 bases). Germline V CDR1 and CDR2: MDHEN, SYDVKM. Trimming cost V 6 bases and J 4 bases, with 18 bases left between them. The CDR3 covers 16 residues. The CDR3 coding sequence is TGTGCCAGCAGCTTCCCCCGGGGGTTGGGTAATGAAAAACTGTTTTTT. Amino acid sequence: CASSFPRGLGNEKLFF.

This clone was picked up a small number of times. The V and J genes are TRBV7-8 and TRBJ1-5; D perhaps matches TRBD1 (5 bases). V was pared by 1 base and J by 11 bases, with 15 bases between. Germline lookup yields CDR1 SGHVS and CDR2 FQNEAQ. The CDR3 sequence is 14 residues long. CDR3 sequence reads: CASSLDPGPTAQHF. The CDR3, as DNA: TGTGCCAGCAGCTTAGATCCAGGGCCAACGGCCCAGCATTTT.

V and J are TRBV9 and TRBJ2-1; 8 nucleotides match TRBD1. Per the germline V gene, CDR1 is SGDLS and CDR2 is YYNGEE. The trim removed 3 bases at V and 7 bases at J, leaving 3 bases unmatched. This CDR3 spans 13 amino acids. The CDR3 sequence is CASSGRTGNEQFF. For the CDR3, the DNA is TGTGCCAGCAGCGGAAGGACAGGGAATGAGCAGTTCTTC.

The V gene is TRBV9, the J gene TRBJ2-7; 14 nucleotides agree with TRBD2. Germline V CDR1 and CDR2: SGDLS, YYNGEE. The CDR3 is made up of 15 amino acids. Germline trimming cut 3 bases from V and 3 bases from J; bases unmatched to any gene: 2. The CDR3 is CASSAGTSGSYEQYF. CDR3 nucleotide sequence: TGTGCCAGCAGCGCTGGGACTAGCGGGAGCTACGAGCAGTACTTC.

V gene TRBV5-4 combines with J gene TRBJ2-7, with TRBD2 as a possible D gene (5 bases). The CDR3 extends over 15 amino acids. Germline CDR1 reads SGHNT; CDR2 reads YYREEE (reference sequence). Deletions cut 4 bases from V and 4 bases from J, with 18 bases between. The DNA for the CDR3 is TGTGCCAGCAGCAACCCCTCGGGGAGTGAGTACGAGCAGTACTTC. Translated, it gives CASSNPSGSEYEQYF.

Concerning this clone: One end of the junction is discordant with germline, which a read error may explain. The chain is built from TRBV13 and TRBJ2-7; 11 nucleotides line up with TRBD1. This CDR3 is 15 amino acids long. Germline assignment: CDR1 PRHDT and CDR2 FYEKMQ (reference sequence). Here the CDR3 reads CASSLGQGASYEQYF. The DNA of the CDR3 is TGTGCCAGCAGCCTAGGACAGGGGGCTTCCTACGAGCAGTACTTC. Full variable domain (outside the CDR3, taken from reference TRBV13 and TRBJ2-7): AAGVIQSPRHLIKEKRETATLKCYPIPRHDTVYWYQQGPGQDPQFLISFYEKMQSDKGSIPDRFSAQQFSDYHSELNMSSLELGDSALYFCASSLGQGASYEQYFGPGTRLTVT.

In its sample, this clone was seen a few times. The chain has TRBV6-5 and TRBJ1-6, with D possibly being TRBD1 (5 bases). Deletions cut 0 bases from V and 6 bases from J, with 9 bases between. Germline V gene lookup returns CDR1 MNHEY and CDR2 SVGAGI. The CDR3 spans 15 residues. The CDR3 spells CASSYSRGGNSPLHF. The CDR3 region has the DNA TGTGCCAGCAGTTACTCACGGGGGGGTAATTCACCCCTCCACTTT.

The chain employs TRBV6-2 or TRBV6-3 and TRBJ1-6; D might be TRBD1 (5 bases). Per the germline V gene, CDR1 is MNHEY and CDR2 is SVGEGT. The CDR3 consists of 14 residues. Trimming stripped 2 bases from V and 7 bases from J, with 9 bases between. In DNA form, the CDR3 reads TGTGCCAGCAGTTACACGGGGGGGAATTCACCCCTCCACTTT. Translation: CASSYTGGNSPLHF.

The V call is TRBV5-1, the J call TRBJ1-1, with unresolved D. Germline V gene lookup returns CDR1 SGHRS and CDR2 YFSETQ. V was clipped by 0 bases and J by 9 bases, with 9 bases between them. This CDR3 comprises 12 residues. DNA for the CDR3: TGCGCCAGCAGCTTGGACGAGGGTAAAGCTTTCTTT. This gives the protein CASSLDEGKAFF.

This clone has just one count. The CDR3 loop is CASSRGAGGPREQYF. CDR3 sequence (DNA): TGTGCCAGCAGCCGTGGAGCGGGAGGGCCCCGGGAGCAGTACTTC. The chain has TRBV28 and TRBJ2-7; TRBD2 matches 10 bases. The CDR3 loop spans 15 amino acids. The germline V gene has CDR1 MDHEN and CDR2 SYDVKM. V lost 6 bases and J lost 7; bases outside the gene matches: 12. The variable domain in full, completed from reference TRBV28 and TRBJ2-7, reads DVKVTQSSRYLVKRTGEKVFLECVQDMDHENMFWYRQDPGLGLRLIYFSYDVKMKEKGDIPEGYSVSREKKERFSLILESASTNQTSMYLCASSRGAGGPREQYFGPGTRLTVT.

The CDR3 sequence is CASSQRSGVGNTEAFF. The CDR3 nucleotides read TGTGCCAGCAGCCAAAGGTCAGGGGTGGGGAACACTGAAGCTTTCTTT. The gene calls are TRBV3-1 (or the pseudogene TRBV3-2) and TRBJ1-1; D might be TRBD1 (6 bases). This CDR3 is 16 amino acids long. With 2 bases removed from V and 1 base from J, the gap between germline ends came to 14 bases. The germline V gene encodes CDR1 LGHDT and CDR2 YNNKEL (reference sequence).